This T cell receptor (beta chain) was sequenced in a study of CD8 T cells in Susac syndrome. A quantity of about 0.5 to 1 ug RNA underwent reverse transcription using random hexamers. TCRdb re-derived calls from the immunoSEQ multiplex PCR reads in MiXCR, one entry per CDR3 protein. Here the sample spans some 110,000 distinct CDR3 sequences, approximately 96% being singletons. CDR1 SGHNT and CDR2 YYREEE come from the germline V gene (reference sequence). The CDR3 is 17 amino acids. The V gene end was trimmed by 4 bases and the J gene end by 1 base; junction bases not matched to a gene: 11. Source material: CD4+ T cells from PBMCs. The J gene is TRBJ2-1, the V gene TRBV5-4, with TRBD2 matching 7 bases. This receptor was identified in a human donor with Susac syndrome. CDR3 loop: CASSPAAGAPSYNEQFF. As DNA, the CDR3 is TGTGCCAGCAGCCCCGCCGCGGGAGCGCCTTCCTACAATGAGCAGTTCTTC.